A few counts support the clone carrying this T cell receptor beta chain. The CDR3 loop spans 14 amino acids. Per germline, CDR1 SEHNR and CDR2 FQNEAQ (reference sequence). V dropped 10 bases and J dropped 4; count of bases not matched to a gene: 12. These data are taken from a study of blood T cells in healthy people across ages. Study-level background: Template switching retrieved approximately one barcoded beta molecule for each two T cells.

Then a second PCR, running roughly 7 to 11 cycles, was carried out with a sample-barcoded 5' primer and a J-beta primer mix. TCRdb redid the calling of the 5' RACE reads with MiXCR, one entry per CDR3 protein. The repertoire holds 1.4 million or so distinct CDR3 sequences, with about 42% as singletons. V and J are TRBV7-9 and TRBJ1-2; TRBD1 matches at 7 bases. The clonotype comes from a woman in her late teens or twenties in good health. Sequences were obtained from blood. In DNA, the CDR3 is TGTGCCACACAAGGGGGCCCAGAAATCTATGGCTACACCTTC. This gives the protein CATQGGPEIYGYTF.